This T cell receptor (beta chain) was retrieved from a study of vaccination and CD4 T cells after COVID-19. Findings and caveats of the study: Convalescent patients' vaccine-specific clones were spike mono-reactive in 304 of 307 cases.

At the Johns Hopkins FTIC core, DNA taken from cultured CD4+ T cells was sequenced by way of the Oncomine TCR Beta short-read assay. The source of extracted genomic DNA was cultured CD4+ T cells. TCRdb passed the PCR reads through MiXCR, listing each CDR3 protein once. The table records approximately 12,000 distinct CDR3 sequences, less than 40% of them present only once. Treatment: roughly 11-day PBMC culture with coronavirus spike peptide pools or control peptides (ViraFEST assay). This clonotype was observed a few times. Its antigen remains unidentified. The CDR3 loop spans 18 amino acids. Germline CDR1 and CDR2: MNHNS and SASEGT. Trimming took off 5 bases at V and 4 bases at J, with 26 bases between the two ends.

Sequenced sample: cultured CD4+ T cells from blood. This TCR was sampled from a human donor with COVID-19. V usage is TRBV6-1 and J usage is TRBJ2-5; TRBD1 is a possible D gene (5 bases). The CDR3 DNA follows: TGTGCCAGCAGTAAAAATCCGCATTCGGACAACCCCGGAGAGACCCAGTACTTC. Protein product: CASSKNPHSDNPGETQYF.